These T cell receptor beta chains were read from a single sample in a study of tumor and adjacent non-tumor tissue in lung cancer. TCRdb redid the calling of the multiplex PCR reads with MiXCR, one entry per CDR3 protein. There are roughly 49,000 distinct CDR3 sequences in the sample; about 80% occur only once, and 20% to 25% lies in the top ten. Sequenced sample: distant non-tumor lung tissue. The receptors come from a woman in her sixties with non-small cell lung cancer. Each CDR3 is given without its conserved first and last residue. The D gene is left open where the match is weak.

v_call: TRBV11-1
d_call: TRBD1
j_call: TRBJ2-5
cdr3_aa: ASSRDRGDLQEAQY

v_call: TRBV20-1
d_call: -
j_call: TRBJ2-7
cdr3_aa: SARSPRLSYEQY

v_call: TRBV7-8
d_call: -
j_call: TRBJ2-2
cdr3_aa: ASSLPGANTRELF

v_call: TRBV29-1
d_call: TRBD2
j_call: TRBJ2-7
cdr3_aa: GAGLSGSTYEQY

v_call: TRBV4-1
d_call: TRBD1
j_call: TRBJ1-1
cdr3_aa: ASSHTQGANDAL

v_call: TRBV5-1
d_call: -
j_call: TRBJ1-1
cdr3_aa: ASSSATGNTEAF

v_call: TRBV12-3/TRBV12-4
d_call: -
j_call: TRBJ2-2
cdr3_aa: ASSLDKGSIGELS

v_call: TRBV12-3/TRBV12-4
d_call: -
j_call: TRBJ2-3
cdr3_aa: VSTPGSEGENLDTQY

v_call: TRBV6-5
d_call: TRBD1
j_call: TRBJ1-5
cdr3_aa: ASTSDREYQPQH

v_call: TRBV29-1
d_call: -
j_call: TRBJ1-1
cdr3_aa: SVLPGNNEAF

v_call: TRBV20-1
d_call: -
j_call: TRBJ2-1
cdr3_aa: SASPSGVPF

v_call: TRBV29-1
d_call: -
j_call: TRBJ1-1
cdr3_aa: SVIEGAGNTEAF

v_call: TRBV6-2/TRBV6-3
d_call: TRBD2
j_call: TRBJ2-1
cdr3_aa: ANSYSTSGGDEQF

v_call: TRBV29-1
d_call: -
j_call: TRBJ1-1
cdr3_aa: NVRTRSLSTEAF

v_call: TRBV11-2
d_call: -
j_call: TRBJ2-7
cdr3_aa: ASSLPTGCYDQY

v_call: TRBV4-1
d_call: TRBD1
j_call: TRBJ2-7
cdr3_aa: AISQDRVWYEQY

v_call: TRBV4-1
d_call: -
j_call: TRBJ1-4
cdr3_aa: ASSQDQVGRSEKLF

v_call: TRBV12-3/TRBV12-4
d_call: -
j_call: TRBJ2-1
cdr3_aa: ASSLLKRDGQF

v_call: TRBV28
d_call: -
j_call: TRBJ2-7
cdr3_aa: VSSLSGRFKEQY

v_call: TRBV5-1
d_call: -
j_call: TRBJ2-3
cdr3_aa: ASSWPVLAGYTDTQY

v_call: TRBV4-3
d_call: -
j_call: TRBJ2-3
cdr3_aa: ACSQEGVSTDTQY

v_call: TRBV14
d_call: -
j_call: TRBJ1-2
cdr3_aa: ASSHTRDGTST

v_call: TRBV12-3/TRBV12-4
d_call: -
j_call: TRBJ2-1
cdr3_aa: ASSSDSREQF

v_call: TRBV7-9
d_call: -
j_call: TRBJ2-2
cdr3_aa: ASSLTASVELF

v_call: TRBV12-3/TRBV12-4
d_call: -
j_call: TRBJ1-4
cdr3_aa: DSSFERGDRGEKLF

v_call: TRBV5-4
d_call: -
j_call: TRBJ2-5
cdr3_aa: AGSLGWQETQY

v_call: TRBV29-1
d_call: -
j_call: TRBJ1-1
cdr3_aa: SVRSSAANTKGF

v_call: TRBV29-1
d_call: -
j_call: TRBJ2-7
cdr3_aa: SVLDIFSYEQY

v_call: TRBV11-2
d_call: -
j_call: TRBJ2-3
cdr3_aa: ASSATGTTTDTQF

v_call: TRBV10-3
d_call: -
j_call: TRBJ1-3
cdr3_aa: AIRWADWSSENAIY

v_call: TRBV5-4
d_call: -
j_call: TRBJ1-1
cdr3_aa: ASSSSLNTEAI

v_call: TRBV4-2
d_call: -
j_call: TRBJ2-7
cdr3_aa: ASSSGSRGGGYEQY

v_call: TRBV12-3/TRBV12-4
d_call: -
j_call: TRBJ2-2
cdr3_aa: ASSYGQNTGELF

v_call: TRBV4-3
d_call: -
j_call: TRBJ2-3
cdr3_aa: ASSRDRNRDAQY

v_call: TRBV4-3
d_call: -
j_call: TRBJ2-7
cdr3_aa: ASNQDWPGQGYKQY

v_call: TRBV12-3/TRBV12-4
d_call: TRBD2
j_call: TRBJ2-3
cdr3_aa: GSSITSGGPTDTQY

v_call: TRBV29-1
d_call: -
j_call: TRBJ1-5
cdr3_aa: SVAKNSGPNQPQH

v_call: TRBV2
d_call: -
j_call: TRBJ1-1
cdr3_aa: VSSESQKVSAF

v_call: TRBV4-1
d_call: -
j_call: TRBJ1-4
cdr3_aa: ASRQERGDFEKLF

v_call: TRBV6-2/TRBV6-3
d_call: -
j_call: TRBJ2-1
cdr3_aa: VSRPLAMSYNEQF

v_call: TRBV11-2
d_call: -
j_call: TRBJ2-2
cdr3_aa: ASSSPQGGRNTGEPF